This T cell receptor beta chain is from a study of blood T cell repertoires in COVID-19. Overall study: Sample material is recorded as cDNA or gDNA derived from T cells, B-cell-depleted T cells, or PBMCs.

Some clones are missing from TCRdb's copy, which holds only in-frame ones; the method was immunoSEQ multiplex PCR. This table holds around 220,000 clones, approximately 87% found once. Per germline, CDR1 MNHNS and CDR2 SASEGT. The CDR3 is made up of 14 amino acids. V dropped 0 bases and J dropped 4; count of bases not matched to a gene: 2. This TCR was recovered from a woman in her forties or fifties with acute or convalescent COVID-19. Sequences were obtained from peripheral blood. The genes are TRBV6-1 and TRBJ1-2; TRBD1 matches at 7 bases. As DNA, the CDR3 is TGTGCCAGCAGTGAAGCGGCAGGGGGCTATGGCTACACCTTC. Protein sequence: CASSEAAGGYGYTF.